This T cell receptor beta chain was profiled in a study of T cell responses to AZD1222 COVID-19 vaccine. This clone was seen a single time. Antigen specificity is unknown. Profiling relied on immunoSEQ multiplex PCR, and the TCRdb table lists in-frame clones only, not all of them. The sample has 150,000 to 200,000 clones, about 90% seen once. There are 14 residues in the CDR3. The V and J ends lost 4 bases and 6 bases, in that order; junction bases with no gene match: 8. The V gene's germline CDR1 is MNHEY and CDR2 SMNVEV (reference sequence). Study-level points and caveats: Researchers took repertoire samples only after the peak T cell response had come. The study identified only six AZD1222 recipients as seropositive at baseline.

This receptor was taken from an adult in good health. The sequences come from peripheral blood, collected on day 0 of AZD1222 vaccination. The V and J genes are TRBV27 and TRBJ1-1; 7 bases are a match to TRBD1. The chain's CDR3 is CASSSGQVGAEAFF. DNA of the CDR3: TGTGCCAGCAGTTCCGGACAGGTCGGGGCTGAAGCTTTCTTT.